One sample yielded the 27 T cell receptor beta chains listed below, sequenced in a study of blood T cell repertoires in COVID-19 (dated by TCRdb to the early 2020s). The library was produced with the immunoSEQ multiplex PCR assay. TCRdb limited this immuneACCESS table to in-frame rearrangements with V and J called. A share of clones is missing; checked studies link under half to unresolved V genes, and the rest is unexplained. The sample includes under 200,000 clones, with roughly 88% observed a single time. Of the sample, 10% to 15% falls within the top ten clones. Sequencing was carried out using PBMCs or T cells enriched from blood (not recorded which). The receptors come from a woman aged 60-75 years who had recovered from COVID-19.

V and J are TRBV19 and TRBJ2-4, with 8 bases lining up with TRBD1. The V gene's germline CDR1 is LNHDA and CDR2 SQIVND (reference sequence). This CDR3 region has 15 residues. Trimming removed 1 base from V and 7 bases from J; junction bases left unmatched: 6. The CDR3 sequence: CASSIVAGTGNIQYF. Written as DNA, the CDR3 is TGTGCCAGTAGTATAGTAGCCGGGACAGGCAACATTCAGTACTTC.

The V gene is TRBV10-2, the J gene TRBJ2-1, with 9 nucleotides matching TRBD2. Germline loops: CDR1 WSHSY, CDR2 SAAADI. The J segment lost 7 bases and the V segment lost 7 bases, leaving 11 bases of the junction unmatched. The CDR3 has 15 amino acids. CDR3 amino acids: CASKRIAGELNEQFF. The CDR3 nucleotides are TGCGCCAGCAAAAGGATAGCGGGGGAACTAAATGAGCAGTTCTTC.

This chain uses TRBV7-9 with TRBJ2-3, with a weak D call TRBD2 (5 bases). CDR3 length: 17 residues. Per the germline V gene, CDR1 is SEHNR and CDR2 is FQNEAQ (reference sequence). The V end was cut by 3 bases, the J end by 5 bases, with 21 bases between. The CDR3, as DNA: TGTGCCAGCAGCTTCTTGGGATACGTCGGGGTCAGAGATACGCAGTATTTT. Its protein is CASSFLGYVGVRDTQYF.

The V call is TRBV9, the J call TRBJ1-4; D possibly corresponds to TRBD1 (6 bases). Trimming cost V 0 bases and J 5 bases, with 8 bases left between them. Germline values: CDR1 SGDLS, CDR2 YYNGEE. The CDR3 covers 14 residues. CDR3 residues: CASSVGQDNEKLFF. CDR3 DNA: TGTGCCAGCAGCGTAGGACAGGACAATGAAAAACTGTTTTTT.

This clone was found once. This chain connects TRBV3-1 (or the pseudogene TRBV3-2) to TRBJ1-2; D remains unclear. The V gene's germline CDR1 is LGHDT and CDR2 YNNKEL (reference sequence). V gave up 0 bases and J gave up 3 bases, with 5 bases separating them. The CDR3 is 13 amino acids. Written as DNA, the CDR3 is TGTGCCAGCAGCCAAGACAGTGACTATGGCTACACCTTC. It codes for CASSQDSDYGYTF.

J is TRBJ1-1 and V is TRBV18, with 8 bases matching TRBD1. CDR3 length: 14 amino acids. Germline CDR1 and CDR2: KGHSH and LQKENI. J lost 11 bases, V lost 3 bases, and 11 bases had no gene match. The CDR3 sequence is CASSPDRGRGVAFF. Here the CDR3 DNA reads TGTGCCAGCTCACCCGACAGGGGCCGCGGGGTGGCTTTCTTT.

The V gene is TRBV28, the J gene TRBJ2-7, with a tentative D call TRBD1 (6 bases). Germline V CDR1 and CDR2: MDHEN, SYDVKM. The CDR3 length is 17 residues. Trimming stripped 3 bases from V and 1 base from J, with 19 bases between. This CDR3 reads CASSFLSGTLASYEQYF. The CDR3 region has the DNA TGTGCCAGCAGTTTCCTATCCGGGACATTGGCTTCCTACGAGCAGTACTTC.

Here the CDR3 reads CASSPPGGNYGYTF. CDR3 nucleotide sequence: TGTGCCAGCTCACCACCGGGAGGGAACTATGGCTACACCTTC. This sequence joins TRBV18 and TRBJ1-2; D not certain. Per germline, CDR1 KGHSH and CDR2 LQKENI. Trimming cost V 0 bases and J 2 bases, with 7 bases left between them. The CDR3 sequence is 14 residues long.

The rearrangement links TRBV21-1 to TRBJ2-2; TRBD1 is the table's D call, not checked against the DNA. TRBV21-1 is a recognized pseudogene. This CDR3 has 21 residues. The CDR3 DNA is TGTGCCAGCAGCAAAGCGCGGGTGGGTGGTGGAGGGACAGAGAACACCGGGGAGCTGTTTTTT. Its translation is CASSKARVGGGGTENTGELFF.

The CDR3 DNA reads TGTGCCAGCAGCTTGGTTGACACCCTCCGCCAGCCCCAGCATTTT. It specifies CASSLVDTLRQPQHF. This chain uses TRBV5-8 with TRBJ1-5; D call uncertain. The germline V and J ends were trimmed by 0 bases and 7 bases, with 14 bases remaining between them. The CDR3 is 15 residues long. Per the germline V gene, CDR1 is SGHTS and CDR2 is YDEGEE.

The chain uses TRBV6-5 and TRBJ1-2; 9 nucleotides match TRBD1. After removal of 4 bases from V and 9 bases from J, the junction contained 9 bases not matched to a gene. From germline, CDR1 is MNHEY and CDR2 SVGAGI. CDR3 length: 14 residues. CDR3 residues: CASSSPGQGTSYTF. Written as DNA, the CDR3 is TGTGCCAGCAGTTCCCCGGGACAGGGAACAAGCTACACCTTC.

This chain links TRBV20-1 with TRBJ2-7, with 13 bases matching TRBD2. Germline CDR1 and CDR2: DFQATT and SNEGSKA (reference sequence). The CDR3 consists of 14 residues. The J segment lost 5 bases and the V segment lost 3 bases, leaving 4 bases of the junction unmatched. CDR3 region: CSASPGTSGNEQYF. The CDR3, as DNA: TGCAGTGCTAGTCCCGGGACTAGCGGGAACGAGCAGTACTTC.

This chain connects TRBV24-1 to TRBJ2-1; the match to TRBD2 covers 8 bases. J was trimmed by 7 bases and V by 7 bases; bases with no gene match: 5. Germline V gives CDR1 KGHDR, CDR2 SFDVKD. The CDR3 is made up of 13 amino acids. In DNA, the CDR3 is TGTGCCACCAGCTCGGGAGGGCGGAATGAGCAGTTCTTC. Its translation is CATSSGGRNEQFF.

This chain connects TRBV28 to TRBJ2-7; tentatively, D is TRBD1 (5 bases). The CDR3 loop spans 14 amino acids. Germline assignment: CDR1 MDHEN and CDR2 SYDVKM. Trimming cost V 0 bases and J 5 bases, with 11 bases left between them. The CDR3 DNA sequence: TGTGCCAGCAGTTTATGGAGTCAGGGTGACGAGCAGTACTTC. This codes for CASSLWSQGDEQYF.

The chain uses TRBV2 and TRBJ1-2; 7 bases agree with TRBD1. The junction had 17 bases not matched to a gene; V was cut back by 7 bases and J by 6 bases. The CDR3 runs 16 residues. Per the germline V gene, CDR1 is SNHLY and CDR2 is FYNNEI. The CDR3 is CASIIEPPGGRNGYTF. The CDR3, as DNA: TGTGCCAGCATCATAGAGCCGCCAGGGGGGAGAAATGGCTACACCTTC.

This clone was picked up one time. This chain uses TRBV6-5 with TRBJ2-7, with 8 bases identical to TRBD1. Germline CDR1 reads MNHEY; CDR2 reads SVGAGI. The CDR3 runs 15 residues. Trimming at V came to 6 bases and at J to 5 bases, leaving 12 bases not matched to a gene. The CDR3 DNA is TGTGCCAGCAGAGACAGGGGCCCACCGGGCGACGAGCAGTACTTC. Protein: CASRDRGPPGDEQYF.

V usage is TRBV5-1 and J usage is TRBJ2-1; D may be TRBD2 (6 bases). Germline V gene lookup returns CDR1 SGHRS and CDR2 YFSETQ. V dropped 5 bases and J dropped 5 bases, with 14 bases sitting between them. The length of the CDR3 is 14 residues. This chain's CDR3 is CASRWAGLNNEQFF. The CDR3 nucleotides read TGCGCCAGCAGATGGGCAGGACTAAACAATGAGCAGTTCTTC.

V is TRBV30 and J is TRBJ1-5; D possibly corresponds to TRBD1 (6 bases). Trimming took off 2 bases at V and 2 bases at J, with 13 bases between the two ends. CDR1 and CDR2 (germline): GTSNPN, SVGIG (reference sequence). The CDR3 is 15 amino acids. DNA of the CDR3: TGTGCCTGGAGTCAGGGGACAATAGGCAATCAGCCCCAGCATTTT. Its translation is CAWSQGTIGNQPQHF. The variable domain in full, with the rest retrieved from reference TRBV30 and TRBJ1-5, is SQTIHQWPATLVQPVGSPLSLECTVEGTSNPNLYWYRQAAGRGLQLLFYSVGIGQISSEVPQNLSASRPQDRQFILSSKKLLLSDSGFYLCAWSQGTIGNQPQHFGDGTRLSIL.

In DNA, the CDR3 is TGCGCCAGCAGCTTGGAGGGGCAGGCCGGGGAGCTGTTTTTT. As protein: CASSLEGQAGELFF. V gene TRBV5-1 combines with J gene TRBJ2-2, with a possible D match to TRBD1 (5 bases). CDR3 length: 14 residues. Germline loops: CDR1 SGHRS, CDR2 YFSETQ. Between the trimmed V and J ends, which lost 0 bases and 6 bases, there was a span of 9 bases. Full variable domain (remainder filled in from reference TRBV5-1 and TRBJ2-2): KAGVTQTPRYLIKTRGQQVTLSCSPISGHRSVSWYQQTPGQGLQFLFEYFSETQRNKGNFPGRFSGRQFSNSRSEMNVSTLELGDSALYLCASSLEGQAGELFFGEGSRLTVL.

The rearrangement joins TRBV7-9 to TRBJ1-2; D unclear. This CDR3 comprises 13 residues. Trimming removed 5 bases at V and 8 bases at J, with 15 bases between. Germline CDR1 is SEHNR and CDR2 is FQNEAQ (reference sequence). CDR3 loop: CASSPQFPRGYTF. The CDR3 nucleotides are TGTGCCAGCAGCCCACAATTTCCACGCGGCTACACCTTC. The full variable domain, completed using reference TRBV7-9 and TRBJ1-2, is DTGVSQNPRHKITKRGQNVTFRCDPISEHNRLYWYRQTLGQGPEFLTYFQNEAQLEKSRLLSDRFSAERPKGSFSTLEIQRTEQGDSAMYLCASSPQFPRGYTFGSGTRLTVV.

The chain joins TRBV6-6 to TRBJ1-5, with D tentatively TRBD1 (5 bases). V lost 2 bases and J 11 bases, leaving 10 bases between the germline ends. The CDR3 length is 12 residues. Germline-derived CDR1 and CDR2 are MNHNY and SVGAGI (reference sequence). The CDR3 DNA follows: TGTGCCAGCAGTTACGGGGCGCCAACCCAGCATTTT. It translates to CASSYGAPTQHF.

The CDR3 loop is CASSFTGPTEAFF. The CDR3 DNA reads TGTGCCAGCAGTTTTACAGGGCCCACTGAAGCTTTCTTT. The J gene is TRBJ1-1, the V gene TRBV12-3 or TRBV12-4; tentatively, D is TRBD1 (6 bases). Deletions cut 3 bases from V and 4 bases from J, with 9 bases between. The CDR3 is made up of 13 amino acids.

This clone has only a few counts. V is TRBV6-5 and J is TRBJ2-5; TRBD2 agrees at 9 bases. This CDR3 spans 13 amino acids. Germline loops: CDR1 MNHEY, CDR2 SVGAGI. Trimming cost V 6 bases and J 5 bases; bases outside gene matches: 4. The CDR3 sequence is CASRRGGRETQYF. CDR3 in DNA: TGTGCCAGCAGGCGGGGGGGGCGGGAGACCCAGTACTTC.

The chain combines TRBV4-2 with TRBJ1-2; 12 nucleotides align to TRBD1. The CDR3 extends over 17 amino acids. Germline values: CDR1 LGHNA, CDR2 YNFKEQ. The V and J ends lost 4 bases and 5 bases, in that order; junction bases with no gene match: 11. The CDR3, as DNA: TGTGCCAGCAGCCCCCGGTCCGGGACAGGGGGCAATTATGGCTACACCTTC. The encoded protein is CASSPRSGTGGNYGYTF.

The chain is built from TRBV7-3 and TRBJ1-1, with D possibly matching TRBD1 (5 bases). There are 13 residues in the CDR3. CDR1 SGHTA and CDR2 FQGTGA come from the germline V gene. V was pared by 4 bases and J by 8 bases, with 14 bases between. CDR3 sequence (DNA): TGTGCCAGCAGCTCGACCCTCAGGGTGGAAGCTTTCTTT. Translation gives CASSSTLRVEAFF. Based on the CDR3 plus reference TRBV7-3 and TRBJ1-1, the full variable domain is GAGVSQTPSNKVTEKGKYVELRCDPISGHTALYWYRQSLGQGPEFLIYFQGTGAADDSGLPNDRFFAVRPEGSVSTLKIQRTERGDSAVYLCASSSTLRVEAFFGQGTRLTVV.

DNA of the CDR3: TGTGCCAGCAGCTACCGGGAGGCTACAGAGACCCAGTACTTC. It is translated as CASSYREATETQYF. V and J are TRBV7-8 and TRBJ2-5; TRBD2 agrees at 7 bases. CDR3 length: 14 residues. Germline values: CDR1 SGHVS, CDR2 FQNEAQ. The J segment lost 4 bases and the V segment lost 4 bases, leaving 6 bases of the junction unmatched.

This clone appeared once. The rearrangement links TRBV18 to TRBJ1-5, with D unresolved. Deletions cut 1 base from V and 7 bases from J, with 11 bases between. The germline CDR1 and CDR2 sequences are KGHSH and LQKENI. There are 14 residues in the CDR3. The DNA of the CDR3 is TGTGCCAGCTCACCACGAAGGGAGAGCCAGCCCCAGCATTTT. This codes for CASSPRRESQPQHF.